This TCR beta chain was observed in a study of beta chain features in type 1 diabetes. Study observations and caveats: Amplification by PCR could prefer shorter templates, with the same effect in patients and controls.

Expressed TCRB transcripts were sequenced after all isolated RNA was converted to cDNA. Assay: immunoSEQ multiplex PCR; the TCRdb copy retains only in-frame clones and omits some. The repertoire holds around 290,000 clones, with about 8.5% as singletons. This clone was seen more than once but under ten times. Its antigen is unidentified. In total, each donor contributed a single heparinised blood draw that averaged about 110 mL. Researchers reported sorting CD4+ naive, central memory, regulatory and stem cell-like memory cells via CD45RO/CCR7/CD25/CD127/CD95/CD27. Sample: central memory CD4+ T cells from blood. The sequence came from a woman in her late teens or twenties in good health.

This CDR3 reads CASSLDGINSPLHF. The CDR3, as DNA: TGTGCCAGCAGCCTCGACGGGATTAATTCACCCCTCCACTTT. The V and J genes are TRBV7-9 and TRBJ1-6; D gene unclear. CDR3 length equals 14 residues. Germline V gene lookup returns CDR1 SEHNR and CDR2 FQNEAQ (reference sequence). Between the trimmed V and J ends, which lost 5 bases and 6 bases, there was a span of 11 bases.